A selection of T cell receptor beta chains follows, all from one sample in a study of blood T cell repertoires in COVID-19. Some clones are missing from TCRdb's copy, which holds only in-frame ones; the method was immunoSEQ multiplex PCR. This table has about 39,000 clones, 79% appearing once. The sample was peripheral blood. The receptors shown here come from a man aged 70-80 years with acute or convalescent COVID-19. CDR3s include the opening cysteine and the closing phenylalanine or tryptophan. Each record gives: V gene, D gene, J gene, clone size, CDR3 DNA, CDR3 protein. A D gene is named only where the DNA matches it firmly. A row's size may be missing; if present it is once, few, many or a size class.

v_call: TRBV27; d_call: .; j_call: TRBJ2-3; clone_size: .; cdr3_nt: TGTGCCAGCGCAGGTTCTAGCACAGATACGCAGTATTTT; cdr3_aa: CASAGSSTDTQYF
v_call: TRBV5-4; d_call: TRBD2; j_call: TRBJ2-2; clone_size: .; cdr3_nt: TGTGCCAGCAGCTTGGGAGGGGCTAGCGGGAGGATTTACACCGGGGAGCTGTTTTTT; cdr3_aa: CASSLGGASGRIYTGELFF
v_call: TRBV18; d_call: TRBD1; j_call: TRBJ1-4; clone_size: .; cdr3_nt: TGTGCCAGCTCACCAACGGGACAGGGAGTCGAAAAACTGTTTTTT; cdr3_aa: CASSPTGQGVEKLFF
v_call: TRBV23-1; d_call: .; j_call: TRBJ1-2; clone_size: .; cdr3_nt: TGCGCCAGCAGTCAATCTGCGGGGTATGGCTACACCTTC; cdr3_aa: CASSQSAGYGYTF
v_call: TRBV6-5; d_call: .; j_call: TRBJ2-3; clone_size: .; cdr3_nt: TGTGCCAGCAGTTACTGGGGCGGGGCTAGCACAGATACGCAGTATTTT; cdr3_aa: CASSYWGGASTDTQYF
v_call: TRBV14; d_call: TRBD2; j_call: TRBJ2-7; clone_size: .; cdr3_nt: TGTGCCAGCAGCCAAGGGACTAGCGGCACCTACGAGCAGTACTTC; cdr3_aa: CASSQGTSGTYEQYF
v_call: TRBV5-6; d_call: TRBD2; j_call: TRBJ2-1; clone_size: .; cdr3_nt: TGTGCCAGCAGCTTAGGTCTAGCGGGAGTCCAGGATGAGCAGTTCTTC; cdr3_aa: CASSLGLAGVQDEQFF
v_call: TRBV18; d_call: .; j_call: TRBJ1-1; clone_size: .; cdr3_nt: TGTGCCAGCTCACCACCGTGGAGGGACACTGAAGCTTTCTTT; cdr3_aa: CASSPPWRDTEAFF
v_call: TRBV28; d_call: TRBD2; j_call: TRBJ2-7; clone_size: .; cdr3_nt: TGTGCCAGCAGTCCCCTGACTAGCGGGAACTACGAGCAGTACTTC; cdr3_aa: CASSPLTSGNYEQYF
v_call: TRBV27; d_call: .; j_call: TRBJ1-2; clone_size: .; cdr3_nt: TGTGCCAGCAGTCCACACAGGGACCTTAACTATGGCTACACCTTC; cdr3_aa: CASSPHRDLNYGYTF
v_call: TRBV21-1; d_call: .; j_call: TRBJ1-4; clone_size: .; cdr3_nt: TGTGCCAGCAGCAAAGGAGGTGAAAAACTGTTTTTT; cdr3_aa: CASSKGGEKLFF
v_call: TRBV19; d_call: .; j_call: TRBJ1-5; clone_size: once; cdr3_nt: TGTGCCAGTACCAGTGGCAATCAGCCCCAGCATTTT; cdr3_aa: CASTSGNQPQHF
v_call: TRBV6-5; d_call: TRBD1; j_call: TRBJ2-1; clone_size: once; cdr3_nt: TGTGCCAGCAGCTCCGACAGGGGAACTTACAATGAGCAGTTCTTC; cdr3_aa: CASSSDRGTYNEQFF
v_call: TRBV5-4; d_call: TRBD2; j_call: TRBJ2-5; clone_size: .; cdr3_nt: TGTGCCAGCACATTAGGGCGGGAGGGAACCCAGTACTTC; cdr3_aa: CASTLGREGTQYF
v_call: TRBV4-1; d_call: TRBD1; j_call: TRBJ1-6; clone_size: few; cdr3_nt: TGCGCCAGCAGCCAAGAGATCAGGGGGTATTCACCCCTCCACTTT; cdr3_aa: CASSQEIRGYSPLHF
v_call: TRBV2; d_call: .; j_call: TRBJ1-4; clone_size: .; cdr3_nt: TGTGCCAGCGGTCGCGCCATCGTATCAACTAATGAAAAACTGTTTTTT; cdr3_aa: CASGRAIVSTNEKLFF
v_call: TRBV7-8; d_call: .; j_call: TRBJ2-1; clone_size: .; cdr3_nt: TGTGCCAGCAGCCGAGGACTGGCCGACAATGAGCAGTTCTTC; cdr3_aa: CASSRGLADNEQFF
v_call: TRBV18; d_call: .; j_call: TRBJ1-5; clone_size: .; cdr3_nt: TGTGCCAGCTCATTCGGGACTCTAGATCAGCCCCAGCATTTT; cdr3_aa: CASSFGTLDQPQHF
v_call: TRBV7-2; d_call: TRBD2; j_call: TRBJ2-3; clone_size: .; cdr3_nt: TGTGCCAGCAGCTTAGTCAGAGGGCTAGCGGGAGATACGCAGTATTTT; cdr3_aa: CASSLVRGLAGDTQYF
v_call: TRBV4-2; d_call: TRBD1; j_call: TRBJ1-5; clone_size: .; cdr3_nt: TGTGCCAGCAGCCGGGGGACAGGGACCAACGATCAGCCCCAGCATTTT; cdr3_aa: CASSRGTGTNDQPQHF
v_call: TRBV28; d_call: .; j_call: TRBJ1-6; clone_size: .; cdr3_nt: TGTGCCACCTTCAGGGGCAGCTCCTATAATTCACCCCTCCACTTT; cdr3_aa: CATFRGSSYNSPLHF
v_call: TRBV28; d_call: TRBD1; j_call: TRBJ1-5; clone_size: .; cdr3_nt: TGTGCCAGCAGACCAGGGGGCTTCAATCAGCCCCAGCATTTT; cdr3_aa: CASRPGGFNQPQHF
v_call: TRBV28; d_call: .; j_call: TRBJ2-1; clone_size: .; cdr3_nt: TGTGCCAGCAGTTTAGATGGCGGGCGACCTCTCTTGTTCTTC; cdr3_aa: CASSLDGGRPLLFF
v_call: TRBV19; d_call: TRBD1; j_call: TRBJ2-5; clone_size: .; cdr3_nt: TGTGCCAGTAGTATTGGGGACAGGGGATTAGAGACCCAGTACTTC; cdr3_aa: CASSIGDRGLETQYF
v_call: TRBV28; d_call: .; j_call: TRBJ1-1; clone_size: .; cdr3_nt: TGTGCCTGGGGGAGGGGTTGGACTGAAGCTTTCTTT; cdr3_aa: CAWGRGWTEAFF
v_call: TRBV5-1; d_call: TRBD2; j_call: TRBJ2-7; clone_size: .; cdr3_nt: TGCGCCAGCAGCTTGTCACTAGCGGGAGCCTCCTACGAGCAGTACTTC; cdr3_aa: CASSLSLAGASYEQYF
v_call: TRBV11-2; d_call: .; j_call: TRBJ2-3; clone_size: .; cdr3_nt: TGTGCCAGCAGCCTTTTGGGGGGGCGGGTACACACAGATACGCAGTATTTT; cdr3_aa: CASSLLGGRVHTDTQYF
v_call: TRBV24-1; d_call: TRBD1; j_call: TRBJ2-2; clone_size: few; cdr3_nt: TGTGCCACCGACACAGGGGGCTCGAACACCGGGGAGCTGTTTTTT; cdr3_aa: CATDTGGSNTGELFF
v_call: TRBV7-3; d_call: .; j_call: TRBJ1-2; clone_size: .; cdr3_nt: TGTGCCAGCAGCCCCGGGGAGAACTATGGCTACACCTTC; cdr3_aa: CASSPGENYGYTF
v_call: TRBV28; d_call: .; j_call: TRBJ1-5; clone_size: .; cdr3_nt: TGTGCCAGCAGCCTATCCGATCAGCCCCAGCATTTT; cdr3_aa: CASSLSDQPQHF
v_call: TRBV10-3; d_call: TRBD1; j_call: TRBJ2-5; clone_size: .; cdr3_nt: TGTGCCATCACCTTGGACAGGGAAGAGAAAGAGACCCAGTACTTC; cdr3_aa: CAITLDREEKETQYF
v_call: TRBV9; d_call: .; j_call: TRBJ2-3; clone_size: .; cdr3_nt: TGTGCCAGCAGCGAGGCGCCGCTTCAGGGAGATACGCAGTATTTT; cdr3_aa: CASSEAPLQGDTQYF
v_call: TRBV7-9; d_call: TRBD1; j_call: TRBJ1-1; clone_size: .; cdr3_nt: TGTGCCAGCAGCTCCGGACAGGTGAACACTGAAGCTTTCTTT; cdr3_aa: CASSSGQVNTEAFF
v_call: TRBV28; d_call: TRBD1; j_call: TRBJ2-7; clone_size: .; cdr3_nt: TGTGCCAGCAGTCCCTCCGGGACAGGGATTCACGAGCAGTACTTC; cdr3_aa: CASSPSGTGIHEQYF
v_call: TRBV6-5; d_call: .; j_call: TRBJ2-3; clone_size: .; cdr3_nt: TGTGCCAGCATTTCGGCAGGGTTTGGAGCAGATACGCAGTATTTT; cdr3_aa: CASISAGFGADTQYF
v_call: TRBV9; d_call: .; j_call: TRBJ2-2; clone_size: few; cdr3_nt: TGTGCCAGCAGCGTACAGGGTGCCCCAAACACCGGGGAGCTGTTTTTT; cdr3_aa: CASSVQGAPNTGELFF
v_call: TRBV19; d_call: TRBD2; j_call: TRBJ2-1; clone_size: .; cdr3_nt: TGTGCCAGTAGTATAGGAGGGTCTAGCGGGAGGGATGAGCAGTTCTTC; cdr3_aa: CASSIGGSSGRDEQFF
v_call: TRBV28; d_call: .; j_call: TRBJ2-7; clone_size: .; cdr3_nt: TGTGCCAGCACCCCGGGGGGCTCCCACTACGAGCAGTACTTC; cdr3_aa: CASTPGGSHYEQYF
v_call: TRBV24-1; d_call: .; j_call: TRBJ1-4; clone_size: .; cdr3_nt: TGTGCCACCAGTGATCAGGGAGGTGAAAAACTGTTTTTT; cdr3_aa: CATSDQGGEKLFF
v_call: TRBV10-3; d_call: TRBD2; j_call: TRBJ2-5; clone_size: .; cdr3_nt: TGTGCCATCAGTGCTTCCGGGACTAGCGGGACCGGGGAGACCCAGTACTTC; cdr3_aa: CAISASGTSGTGETQYF
v_call: TRBV7-2; d_call: TRBD1; j_call: TRBJ1-3; clone_size: .; cdr3_nt: TGTGCCAGCAGCCCCAGGACAGGGGATGGAAACACCATATATTTT; cdr3_aa: CASSPRTGDGNTIYF
v_call: TRBV27; d_call: .; j_call: TRBJ1-4; clone_size: .; cdr3_nt: TGTGCCAGCAGTTTTCGGAGCCCAGGGGAATGGGTCCCAACTAATGAAAAACTGTTTTTT; cdr3_aa: CASSFRSPGEWVPTNEKLFF
v_call: TRBV5-1; d_call: .; j_call: TRBJ2-5; clone_size: .; cdr3_nt: TGCGCCAGCAGCCCTACAGGGATAAGAGAAACCCAGTACTTC; cdr3_aa: CASSPTGIRETQYF
v_call: TRBV19; d_call: TRBD2; j_call: TRBJ2-7; clone_size: few; cdr3_nt: TGTGCCAGTAGTCTCGCCGGGACTAGCGGGAGAGCCTACGAGCAGTACTTC; cdr3_aa: CASSLAGTSGRAYEQYF
v_call: TRBV9; d_call: .; j_call: TRBJ1-3; clone_size: .; cdr3_nt: TGTGCCAGCAGCGTGGGGACAAGTGGGGACACCATATATTTT; cdr3_aa: CASSVGTSGDTIYF
v_call: TRBV5-1; d_call: TRBD2; j_call: TRBJ2-2; clone_size: few; cdr3_nt: TGCGCCAGCAGCCCCGGACTAGCGGGAGGGACGATCAGGACCGGGGAGCTGTTTTTT; cdr3_aa: CASSPGLAGGTIRTGELFF
v_call: TRBV28; d_call: .; j_call: TRBJ1-3; clone_size: .; cdr3_nt: TGTGCCAGCAGCTCCAGGGGTTCTGGAAACACCATATATTTT; cdr3_aa: CASSSRGSGNTIYF
v_call: TRBV28; d_call: .; j_call: TRBJ2-3; clone_size: .; cdr3_nt: TGTGCCAGCAGCCGCGGAGGGGCCAGCACAGATACGCAGTATTTT; cdr3_aa: CASSRGGASTDTQYF
v_call: TRBV24-1; d_call: TRBD2; j_call: TRBJ2-1; clone_size: .; cdr3_nt: TGTGCCACCAGTGATTGGGGACTAGCGGGAAGGGAGCAGTTCTTC; cdr3_aa: CATSDWGLAGREQFF
v_call: TRBV10-1; d_call: .; j_call: TRBJ2-2; clone_size: .; cdr3_nt: TGCGCCAGCAGCAGGAACACCGGGGAGCTGTTTTTT; cdr3_aa: CASSRNTGELFF
v_call: TRBV28; d_call: .; j_call: TRBJ2-3; clone_size: .; cdr3_nt: TGTGCCAGCAGTTCAAGGGGCGCAACGCAGTATTTT; cdr3_aa: CASSSRGATQYF
v_call: TRBV5-1; d_call: TRBD2; j_call: TRBJ2-3; clone_size: .; cdr3_nt: TGCGCCAGCAGCCCGCAGCTAGCGGTCACAGATACGCAGTATTTT; cdr3_aa: CASSPQLAVTDTQYF
v_call: TRBV28; d_call: TRBD2; j_call: TRBJ2-1; clone_size: .; cdr3_nt: TGTGCCAGCAGCCGGATTACTAGCGGGGACCCCTATAAAACTGAGCAGTTCTTC; cdr3_aa: CASSRITSGDPYKTEQFF
v_call: TRBV4-1; d_call: .; j_call: TRBJ2-1; clone_size: .; cdr3_nt: TGCGCCAGCAGCCAAGAAAGGTTGGCGGATGAGCAGTTCTTC; cdr3_aa: CASSQERLADEQFF